Listed below are T cell receptor beta chains from one sample, sequenced in a study of T cell responses to AZD1222 COVID-19 vaccine. The repertoire was sequenced with immunoSEQ multiplex PCR; TCRdb's copy has only in-frame clones and lacks some. The data contain more than 100,000 clones, around 87% of them seen just once; the ten biggest clones take up roughly 1.1%. The sequencing here drew on peripheral blood, taken on day 0 of AZD1222 vaccination. These TCRs come from an adult in good health. Each CDR3 is given with its conserved first and last residue. The D gene is left open where the match is weak. Clone size is not always given. Where it is, it says once, few, many or a class for expanded clones.

v_gene	j_gene	d_gene	abundance	CDR3aa	CDR3nt
TRBV6-5	TRBJ2-3	.	.	CASSYSGVPTDTQYF	TGTGCCAGCAGTTACTCCGGGGTTCCCACAGATACGCAGTATTTT
TRBV3-1/TRBV3-2	TRBJ2-1	TRBD2	.	CASSRRPLAGRVSEQFF	TGTGCCAGCAGCCGCAGACCACTAGCGGGGAGAGTTAGTGAGCAGTTCTTC
TRBV6-5	TRBJ2-5	.	.	CASSTGLAGGETQYF	TGTGCCAGCAGCACGGGGCTAGCCGGAGGGGAGACCCAGTACTTC
TRBV9	TRBJ1-1	TRBD1	.	CASSPEGTANTEAFF	TGTGCCAGCAGCCCAGAAGGGACAGCGAACACTGAAGCTTTCTTT
TRBV5-1	TRBJ1-1	TRBD1	.	CASGTGGMWNTEAFF	TGCGCCAGCGGCACAGGGGGGATGTGGAACACTGAAGCTTTCTTT
TRBV19	TRBJ1-6	TRBD1	.	CASGTGNNSPLHF	TGTGCCAGTGGGACAGGGAATAATTCACCCCTCCACTTT
TRBV4-3	TRBJ1-1	.	.	CASSQAAFTEAFF	TGCGCCAGCAGCCAAGCAGCCTTCACTGAAGCTTTCTTT
TRBV11-2	TRBJ1-6	.	.	CASSLAAGTSFNSPLHF	TGTGCCAGCAGCTTAGCAGCGGGGACCTCCTTTAATTCACCCCTCCACTTT
TRBV5-1	TRBJ1-6	.	.	CASSESRAQGSPLHF	TGCGCCAGCAGCGAATCCAGGGCCCAGGGGTCACCCCTCCACTTT
TRBV5-4	TRBJ1-2	TRBD1	.	CASSSTGEGHGYTF	TGTGCCAGCAGCTCGACAGGGGAAGGGCATGGCTACACCTTC
TRBV4-1	TRBJ1-1	.	.	CASFGGRVSDTEAFF	TGCGCCAGTTTCGGGGGGCGAGTTAGTGACACTGAAGCTTTCTTT
TRBV7-6	TRBJ1-1	TRBD1	.	CASSLGQGNIGTEAFF	TGTGCCAGCAGCCTCGGACAGGGAAATATAGGCACTGAAGCTTTCTTT
TRBV9	TRBJ1-2	.	.	CASSDPGGVRNYGYTF	TGTGCCAGCAGCGATCCCGGTGGGGTCCGTAACTATGGCTACACCTTC
TRBV5-1	TRBJ1-1	TRBD1	.	CASSATGDSRTEAFF	TGCGCCAGCAGCGCGACAGGGGACTCACGGACTGAAGCTTTCTTT
TRBV9	TRBJ1-3	.	.	CASSDWFQGTAGNTIYF	TGTGCCAGCAGCGACTGGTTTCAGGGTACGGCTGGAAACACCATATATTTT
TRBV5-1	TRBJ2-7	.	once	CASSSAPHEQYF	TGCGCCAGCAGCTCAGCTCCCCACGAGCAGTACTTC
TRBV5-6	TRBJ1-2	.	.	CASSPGFGRGNYGYTF	TGTGCCAGCAGCCCTGGGTTTGGGAGGGGAAACTATGGCTACACCTTC
TRBV4-2	TRBJ1-5	.	.	CASSRSPGPAGGPQHF	TGTGCCAGCAGCCGTTCTCCGGGGCCGGCCGGTGGGCCCCAGCATTTT
TRBV3-1/TRBV3-2	TRBJ2-5	.	.	CASSDRTEQETQYF	TGTGCCAGCAGCGACCGGACTGAACAAGAGACCCAGTACTTC
TRBV21-1	TRBJ1-3	.	.	CASRPTGGGNTIYF	TGTGCCAGCAGGCCCACGGGCGGGGGAAACACCATATATTTT
TRBV10-3	TRBJ2-5	.	.	CAISDLETQYF	TGTGCCATCAGTGACTTGGAGACCCAGTACTTC
TRBV6-5	TRBJ1-1	.	.	CASSPPLNTEAFF	TGTGCCAGCAGCCCCCCCCTGAACACTGAAGCTTTCTTT
TRBV9	TRBJ1-4	TRBD1	.	CASSEVDRASEKLFF	TGTGCCAGCAGCGAAGTGGACAGGGCCTCTGAAAAACTGTTTTTT
TRBV5-1	TRBJ2-2	.	few	CASSSFGELFF	TGCGCCAGCAGCTCGTTCGGGGAGCTGTTTTTT
TRBV4-1	TRBJ2-3	.	once	CASSHPVSADTQYF	TGCGCCAGCAGCCACCCGGTCTCCGCAGATACGCAGTATTTT
TRBV18	TRBJ2-3	.	.	CASSPTTATDTQYF	TGTGCCAGCTCACCTACTACAGCGACAGATACGCAGTATTTT
TRBV2	TRBJ1-3	.	.	CASSEWGVPGNTIYF	TGTGCCAGCAGTGAATGGGGGGTCCCTGGAAACACCATATATTTT
TRBV19	TRBJ1-1	TRBD1	few	CASSIGQGRTEAFF	TGTGCCAGTAGTATCGGACAGGGAAGAACTGAAGCTTTCTTT
TRBV19	TRBJ1-1	.	.	CASSPGPYRMNTEAFF	TGTGCCAGTAGTCCGGGACCGTATCGAATGAACACTGAAGCTTTCTTT
TRBV7-9	TRBJ1-5	.	.	CASSTGGSNQPQHF	TGTGCCAGCAGCACGGGGGGGAGCAATCAGCCCCAGCATTTT
TRBV6-2/TRBV6-3	TRBJ1-1	.	.	CASSYPQLTEAFF	TGTGCCAGCAGTTACCCGCAATTGACTGAAGCTTTCTTT
TRBV5-1	TRBJ2-3	.	.	CASSPGPTVLTDTQYF	TGCGCCAGCAGCCCCGGACCAACAGTACTCACAGATACGCAGTATTTT
TRBV19	TRBJ1-3	.	.	CASRLLSSGNTIYF	TGTGCCAGTAGGCTTCTCAGCTCTGGAAACACCATATATTTT
TRBV25-1	TRBJ1-1	TRBD1	.	CASSEYGTVNTEAFF	TGTGCCAGCAGTGAATATGGGACAGTGAACACTGAAGCTTTCTTT
TRBV27	TRBJ1-2	TRBD1	.	CASSPGQGVDSAGYTF	TGTGCCAGCAGTCCTGGACAGGGAGTGGATTCGGCTGGCTACACCTTC
TRBV18	TRBJ2-7	TRBD1	.	CASSPRTGLDEQYF	TGTGCCAGCTCACCTCGGACAGGGCTAGACGAGCAGTACTTC
TRBV20-1	TRBJ2-7	.	once	CSASGGRYPSYEQYF	TGCAGTGCTAGTGGAGGGCGGTACCCCTCCTACGAGCAGTACTTC
TRBV9	TRBJ2-7	.	.	CASRNPNPGEGDHYEQYF	TGTGCCAGCAGAAACCCCAACCCGGGAGAAGGGGATCACTACGAGCAGTACTTC
TRBV7-6	TRBJ2-5	.	.	CASSFSGGGLETQYF	TGTGCCAGCAGCTTTTCTGGGGGGGGCCTTGAGACCCAGTACTTC
TRBV24-1	TRBJ1-2	.	.	CATSDPSDGYTF	TGTGCCACCAGTGACCCCTCCGATGGCTACACCTTC
TRBV19	TRBJ1-4	.	.	CASSIRGEKLFF	TGTGCCAGTAGTATACGGGGAGAAAAACTGTTTTTT
TRBV18	TRBJ1-4	.	.	CASSRSLGNEKLFF	TGTGCCAGCTCCCGTTCCCTGGGTAATGAAAAACTGTTTTTT
TRBV5-1	TRBJ1-2	.	.	CASSLGEPGYGYTF	TGCGCCAGCAGCTTGGGAGAACCGGGCTATGGCTACACCTTC
TRBV4-1	TRBJ1-6	.	.	CASSQGAGGFNSPLHF	TGCGCCAGCAGCCAGGGGGCGGGGGGGTTTAATTCACCCCTCCACTTT
TRBV7-8	TRBJ1-2	TRBD1	.	CASSLAGQGYGYTF	TGTGCCAGCAGCTTAGCGGGACAGGGCTATGGCTACACCTTC
TRBV7-9	TRBJ2-7	TRBD1	.	CASSSGQGEAYEQYF	TGTGCCAGCAGCTCAGGACAGGGGGAGGCCTACGAGCAGTACTTC
TRBV6-5	TRBJ2-7	.	.	CASSLTRGGLGEQYF	TGTGCCAGCAGTTTGACAAGAGGAGGTTTGGGGGAGCAGTACTTC
TRBV7-9	TRBJ2-7	TRBD2	.	CASSQAGLAGGRYEQYF	TGTGCCAGCAGCCAGGCAGGACTAGCGGGGGGGCGGTACGAGCAGTACTTC
TRBV5-1	TRBJ1-6	.	.	CASSLSMQDVYSPLHF	TGCGCCAGCAGCCTTAGTATGCAGGACGTTTATTCACCCCTCCACTTT
TRBV7-2	TRBJ1-2	.	.	CASSSRQMIYGYTF	TGTGCCAGCAGCTCGAGACAGATGATCTATGGCTACACCTTC
TRBV19	TRBJ2-1	TRBD2	.	CASSTSGGSDEQFF	TGTGCCAGTAGTACTAGCGGGGGGAGCGATGAGCAGTTCTTC
TRBV19	TRBJ2-1	TRBD2	few	CASRNSGGANEQFF	TGTGCCAGTAGAAATAGCGGGGGGGCCAATGAGCAGTTCTTC
TRBV4-3	TRBJ2-7	.	.	CASSKGGRIGWEQYF	TGCGCCAGCAGCAAGGGGGGACGAATCGGGTGGGAGCAGTACTTC
TRBV4-2	TRBJ2-2	TRBD1	.	CASSQFHDRGDTGELFF	TGTGCCAGCAGCCAGTTCCACGACAGGGGGGACACCGGGGAGCTGTTTTTT